Included here is one TCR beta chain sequence, with context. As yet, its antigen is unknown. The CDR3 totals 13 residues. Germline V lookup: CDR1 SGHKS, CDR2 YYEKEE (reference sequence). V gave up 8 bases and J gave up 5 bases, with 17 bases separating them. Using its own MiXCR run on the 5' RACE reads, TCRdb lists one record per CDR3 protein. The sample has some 600,000 distinct CDR3 sequences; roughly 7.2% are singletons. This sample was included in a study of identical twins. General study results and limits: Models underestimated how often monozygotic twins shared out-of-frame TCR alpha.

The same data also contributed to another study, on yellow fever vaccine responses in identical twins. From that report: Twins reportedly showed a vaccine T cell response that seemed partly convergent and partly personalized.

Sequenced input: PBMCs. The rearrangement links TRBV5-5 to TRBJ2-7; D possibly corresponds to TRBD1 (6 bases). This sequence originates from a woman between 18 and 30 years old in good health. The CDR3 reads CARSLRTVDEQYV. DNA of the CDR3: TGTGCCAGGAGCCTGAGGACAGTGGACGAGCAGTACGTC.